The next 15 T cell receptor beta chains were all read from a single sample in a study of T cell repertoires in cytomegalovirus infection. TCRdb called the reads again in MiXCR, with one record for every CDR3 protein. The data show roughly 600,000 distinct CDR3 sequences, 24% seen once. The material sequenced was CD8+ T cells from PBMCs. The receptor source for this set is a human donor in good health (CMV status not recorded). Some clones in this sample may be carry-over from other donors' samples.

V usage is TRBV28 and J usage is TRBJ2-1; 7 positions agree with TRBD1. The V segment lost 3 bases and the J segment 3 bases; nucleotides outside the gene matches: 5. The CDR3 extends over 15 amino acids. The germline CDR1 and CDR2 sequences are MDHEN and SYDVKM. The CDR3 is CASSLPDRRYNEQFF. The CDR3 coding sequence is TGTGCCAGCAGTTTGCCGGACAGGCGCTACAATGAGCAGTTCTTC.

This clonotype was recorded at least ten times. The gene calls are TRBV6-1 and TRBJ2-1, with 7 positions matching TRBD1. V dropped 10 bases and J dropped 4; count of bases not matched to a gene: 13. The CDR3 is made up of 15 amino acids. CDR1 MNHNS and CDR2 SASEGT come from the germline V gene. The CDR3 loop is CATWSDRELYNEQFF. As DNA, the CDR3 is TGTGCCACCTGGTCAGACAGGGAATTATACAATGAGCAGTTCTTC.

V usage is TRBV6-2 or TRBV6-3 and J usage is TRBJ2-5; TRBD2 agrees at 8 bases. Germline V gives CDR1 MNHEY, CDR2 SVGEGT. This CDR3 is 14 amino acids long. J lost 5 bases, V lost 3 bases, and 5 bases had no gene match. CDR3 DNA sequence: TGTGCCAGCAGTTATCGGGAGGGGCAGGAGACCCAGTACTTC. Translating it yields CASSYREGQETQYF.

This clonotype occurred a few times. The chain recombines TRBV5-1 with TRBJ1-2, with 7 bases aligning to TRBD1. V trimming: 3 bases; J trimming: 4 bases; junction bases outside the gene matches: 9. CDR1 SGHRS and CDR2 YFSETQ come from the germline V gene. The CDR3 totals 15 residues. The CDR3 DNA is TGCGCCAGCAGCTCCTTCTCCGACAGGGCCTATGGCTACACCTTC. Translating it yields CASSSFSDRAYGYTF.

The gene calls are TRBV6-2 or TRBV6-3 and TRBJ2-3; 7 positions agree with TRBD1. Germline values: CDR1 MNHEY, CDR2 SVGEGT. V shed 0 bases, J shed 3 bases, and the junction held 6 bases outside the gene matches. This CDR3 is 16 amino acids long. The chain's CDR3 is CASSYSGQDLTDTQYF. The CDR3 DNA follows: TGTGCCAGCAGTTACTCAGGACAGGATTTAACAGATACGCAGTATTTT.

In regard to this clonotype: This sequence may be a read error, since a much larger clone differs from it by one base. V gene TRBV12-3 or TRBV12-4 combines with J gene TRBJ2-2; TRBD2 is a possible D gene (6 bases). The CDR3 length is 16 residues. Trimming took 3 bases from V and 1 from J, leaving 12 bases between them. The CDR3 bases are TGTGCCAGCAGTTTTGGGAGGACGCAGAACACCGGGGAGCTGTTTTTT. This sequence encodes CASSFGRTQNTGELFF.

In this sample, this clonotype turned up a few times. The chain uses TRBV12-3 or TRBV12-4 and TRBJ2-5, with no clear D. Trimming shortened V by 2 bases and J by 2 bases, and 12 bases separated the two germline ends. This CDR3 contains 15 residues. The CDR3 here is CASSLSPTRQETQYF. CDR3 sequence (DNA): TGTGCCAGCAGTTTATCGCCGACAAGGCAAGAGACCCAGTACTTC.

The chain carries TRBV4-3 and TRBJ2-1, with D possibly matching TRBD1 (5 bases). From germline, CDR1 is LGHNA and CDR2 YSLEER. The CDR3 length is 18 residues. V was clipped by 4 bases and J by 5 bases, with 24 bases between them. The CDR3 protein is CASSPTYFGQDMDNEQFF. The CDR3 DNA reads TGCGCCAGCAGCCCCACTTATTTCGGGCAGGACATGGACAATGAGCAGTTCTTC.

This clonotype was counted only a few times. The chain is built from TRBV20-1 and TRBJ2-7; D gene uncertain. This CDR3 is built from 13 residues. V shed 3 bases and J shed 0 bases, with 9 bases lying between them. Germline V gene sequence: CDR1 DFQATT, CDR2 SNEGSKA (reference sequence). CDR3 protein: CSASGDSSYEQYV. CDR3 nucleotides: TGCAGTGCTAGCGGCGATAGCTCCTACGAGCAGTACGTC.

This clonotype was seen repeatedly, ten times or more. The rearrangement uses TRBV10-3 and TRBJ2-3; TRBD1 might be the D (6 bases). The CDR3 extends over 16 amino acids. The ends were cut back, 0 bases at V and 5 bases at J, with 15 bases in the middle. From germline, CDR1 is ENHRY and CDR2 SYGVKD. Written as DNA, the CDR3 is TGTGCCATCAGTGAGTCGATTGGTCTAGGGGGAGATACGCAGTATTTT. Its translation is CAISESIGLGGDTQYF.

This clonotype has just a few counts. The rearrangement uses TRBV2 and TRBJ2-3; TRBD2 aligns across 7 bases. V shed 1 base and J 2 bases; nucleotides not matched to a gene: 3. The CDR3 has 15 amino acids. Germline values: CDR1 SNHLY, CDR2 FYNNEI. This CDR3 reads CASSEGGGDTDTQYF. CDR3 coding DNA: TGTGCCAGCAGTGAAGGGGGGGGGGACACAGATACGCAGTATTTT.

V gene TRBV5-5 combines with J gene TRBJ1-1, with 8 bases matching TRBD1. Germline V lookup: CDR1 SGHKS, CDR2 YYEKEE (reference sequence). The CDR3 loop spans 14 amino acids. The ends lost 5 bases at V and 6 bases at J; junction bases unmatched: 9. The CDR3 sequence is CASRPTGVRAEAFF. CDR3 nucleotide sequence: TGTGCCAGCAGGCCGACAGGGGTAAGGGCTGAAGCTTTCTTT.

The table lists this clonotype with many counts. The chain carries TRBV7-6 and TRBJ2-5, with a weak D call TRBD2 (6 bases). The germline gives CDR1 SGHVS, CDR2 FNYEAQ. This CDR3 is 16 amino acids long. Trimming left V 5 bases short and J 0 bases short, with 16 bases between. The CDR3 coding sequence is TGTGCCAGCAGCCTATTCAGCGGGTCTAACCAAGAGACCCAGTACTTC. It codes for CASSLFSGSNQETQYF.

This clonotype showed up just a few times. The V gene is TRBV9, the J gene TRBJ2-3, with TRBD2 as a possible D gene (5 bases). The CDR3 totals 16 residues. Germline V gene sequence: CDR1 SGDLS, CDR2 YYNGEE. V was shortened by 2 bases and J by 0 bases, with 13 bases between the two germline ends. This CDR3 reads CASSVGKSFSTDTQYF. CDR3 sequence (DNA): TGTGCCAGCAGCGTCGGGAAGTCCTTTAGCACAGATACGCAGTATTTT.

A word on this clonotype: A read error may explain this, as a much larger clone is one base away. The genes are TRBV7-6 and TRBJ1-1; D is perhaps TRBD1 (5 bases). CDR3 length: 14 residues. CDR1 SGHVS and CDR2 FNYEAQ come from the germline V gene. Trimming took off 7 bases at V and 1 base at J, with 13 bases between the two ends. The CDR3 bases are TGTGCCAGCACCCAAGGTACAGGGAACACTGAAGCTTTCTTT. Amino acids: CASTQGTGNTEAFF. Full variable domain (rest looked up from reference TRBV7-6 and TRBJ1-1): GAGVSQSPRYKVTKRGQDVALRCDPISGHVSLYWYRQALGQGPEFLTYFNYEAQQDKSGLPNDRFSAERPEGSISTLTIQRTEQRDSAMYRCASTQGTGNTEAFFGQGTRLTVV.